Listed below are T cell receptor beta chains from one sample, sequenced in a study of T cells in Graves' hyperthyroidism and ophthalmopathy. TCRdb independently ran MiXCR on the multiplex PCR reads; one entry per CDR3 protein. The data show 250,000 to 350,000 distinct CDR3 sequences, approximately 23% seen once. Sequenced sample: blood. These receptors were taken from a man aged 25 to 45 with Graves' ophthalmopathy. The conserved cysteine and the conserved F or W are not part of the CDR3 here. The order of the fields is V gene, J gene, clone size, CDR3 protein. The size entry is marked missing in some rows and otherwise reads once, few, many or a size class.

V: TRBV5-4
J: TRBJ1-1
size: .
CDR3: ASSPRAGGATTEAF

V: TRBV12-3/TRBV12-4
J: TRBJ1-6
size: few
CDR3: ASSLETGLSPLH

V: TRBV6-1
J: TRBJ2-7
size: .
CDR3: ASKQGPTLYEQY

V: TRBV29-1
J: TRBJ2-6
size: once
CDR3: SVAGTGFSGANVLT

V: TRBV2
J: TRBJ2-3
size: .
CDR3: ASSEIGTQY

V: TRBV5-1
J: TRBJ2-1
size: many
CDR3: ASHVPGLASNEQF

V: TRBV11-1
J: TRBJ2-7
size: few
CDR3: ASSLGSAGGYEQY

V: TRBV13
J: TRBJ2-1
size: .
CDR3: ASSWAGGNNEQF

V: TRBV5-1
J: TRBJ1-1
size: .
CDR3: ASSRGPTEAF

V: TRBV28
J: TRBJ1-6
size: many
CDR3: ASSLRNSPLH

V: TRBV11-3
J: TRBJ1-3
size: many
CDR3: ASSSRQYLGNTIY

V: TRBV7-3
J: TRBJ1-1
size: .
CDR3: ASSSQGFPGTEAF

V: TRBV4-1
J: TRBJ2-5
size: few
CDR3: ASSQVIWGHQETQY

V: TRBV5-1
J: TRBJ2-1
size: .
CDR3: ASSLNGQGAMDEQF

V: TRBV5-1
J: TRBJ2-2
size: few
CDR3: ASSLAWVAGSNTGELF

V: TRBV7-9
J: TRBJ2-1
size: .
CDR3: ASSDIAGGSYNEQF

V: TRBV6-1
J: TRBJ1-5
size: .
CDR3: ASNHAPGSSDQPQH

V: TRBV9
J: TRBJ1-4
size: many
CDR3: ASSVGTNGGKLF

V: TRBV19
J: TRBJ2-3
size: few
CDR3: ASSTSSRGGTDTQY

V: TRBV7-3
J: TRBJ2-1
size: .
CDR3: ASSFRGGGAGNEQF

V: TRBV20-1
J: TRBJ1-3
size: .
CDR3: SARQGGLNTIY

V: TRBV18
J: TRBJ2-2
size: many
CDR3: ASSTTGRHTGELF

V: TRBV6-1
J: TRBJ1-2
size: many
CDR3: ASSYVRQGFYGYT

V: TRBV10-3
J: TRBJ2-3
size: once
CDR3: AISESPDTQY

V: TRBV12-3/TRBV12-4
J: TRBJ2-6
size: .
CDR3: ASNGTSGRAGANVLT

V: TRBV7-8
J: TRBJ1-6
size: few
CDR3: ASRRGQNNSPLH

V: TRBV5-5
J: TRBJ2-1
size: .
CDR3: ASSFFSGRFSYNEQF

V: TRBV10-3
J: TRBJ2-1
size: .
CDR3: AIRERTSGENEQF

V: TRBV10-3
J: TRBJ2-7
size: many
CDR3: AISPGTGGHGEQY

V: TRBV20-1
J: TRBJ1-1
size: few
CDR3: SARQGLNTEAF

V: TRBV7-2
J: TRBJ2-3
size: many
CDR3: ASSLGLGISTDTQY

V: TRBV6-1
J: TRBJ1-5
size: many
CDR3: ASSSFSGAGGSNQPQH

V: TRBV7-9
J: TRBJ2-7
size: few
CDR3: ASSRGGVHEQY

V: TRBV20-1
J: TRBJ1-5
size: many
CDR3: SASGTGGNQPQH

V: TRBV30
J: TRBJ2-5
size: .
CDR3: AWSRGLTIQETQY

V: TRBV7-2
J: TRBJ2-1
size: .
CDR3: ASSSDNEQF

V: TRBV7-9
J: TRBJ2-1
size: few
CDR3: ASSLGPGRNEQF

V: TRBV29-1
J: TRBJ1-1
size: few
CDR3: SVRPFGLNTEAF

V: TRBV14
J: TRBJ2-5
size: .
CDR3: ASSQDINPSPQETQY

V: TRBV7-8
J: TRBJ2-7
size: .
CDR3: ASTRLAGPYEQY

V: TRBV3-1
J: TRBJ1-1
size: many
CDR3: ASSQGSGGTEAF

V: TRBV9
J: TRBJ2-1
size: few
CDR3: ASRLAGDPYNEQF

V: TRBV25-1
J: TRBJ1-2
size: .
CDR3: ASSDPDRGADGYT

V: TRBV20-1
J: TRBJ1-5
size: .
CDR3: SARDYRVGNQPQH

V: TRBV6-1
J: TRBJ1-1
size: many
CDR3: ASIVGGTEAF

V: TRBV11-3
J: TRBJ2-5
size: .
CDR3: ASSLSGVQETQY

V: TRBV28
J: TRBJ2-7
size: many
CDR3: ASSSQGHEQY

V: TRBV19
J: TRBJ1-5
size: .
CDR3: ASSIKGGGGQPQH

V: TRBV28
J: TRBJ1-5
size: many
CDR3: ASSSGGQPQH

V: TRBV29-1
J: TRBJ2-5
size: many
CDR3: SLRAGGETQY

V: TRBV3-1
J: TRBJ2-7
size: many
CDR3: ASSPSFSSYEQY

V: TRBV28
J: TRBJ1-1
size: many
CDR3: ASSLINPGTEAF

V: TRBV29-1
J: TRBJ2-5
size: few
CDR3: SVVSAEASVTQY

V: TRBV10-2
J: TRBJ2-7
size: few
CDR3: ASSEPLAGATYEQY

V: TRBV30
J: TRBJ2-1
size: many
CDR3: AWGGLAQSYNEQF

V: TRBV12-3/TRBV12-4
J: TRBJ1-3
size: once
CDR3: ASSFSNTIY

V: TRBV12-3/TRBV12-4
J: TRBJ2-2
size: .
CDR3: ASSPRTTGELF